The 3 T cell receptor beta chains given below trace back to one sample, sequenced in a study of OX40 agonist ivuxolimab in advanced cancers. The data were produced by immunoSEQ multiplex PCR, yet TCRdb's version contains in-frame clones alone and is incomplete. Found here are about 100,000 clones, around 93% of them singletons; the top ten hold 0.5% to 0.65%. The sequences come from CD4+ or CD8+ T cells sorted from blood, collected in a trial of the OX40 agonist ivuxolimab. The receptors were sampled from an adult with an advanced solid tumor such as melanoma, head and neck, liver or kidney cancer.

The rearrangement uses TRBV7-8 and TRBJ1-2, with D possibly TRBD1 on 5 matching bases. Trimming pared 4 bases from V and 2 bases from J, leaving 11 bases between. The V gene's germline CDR1 is SGHVS and CDR2 FQNEAQ. This CDR3 has 14 residues. This CDR3 reads CASSSQGRNYGYTF. As DNA, the CDR3 is TGTGCCAGCAGCTCCCAGGGACGGAACTATGGCTACACCTTC.

This clone has only one observation. The V call is TRBV21-1, the J call TRBJ2-7; TRBD1 reflects the table's D call only, with no check against the DNA. TRBV21-1 is flagged as a pseudogene. The CDR3 runs 15 residues. The DNA of the CDR3 is TGTGCCAGCAGCAAGGGACAGGGTGGGTCCTACGAGCAGTACTTC. As protein: CASSKGQGGSYEQYF.

V and J are TRBV10-3 and TRBJ2-7, with TRBD1 matching over 9 bases. This CDR3 has 18 residues. Trimming at V came to 3 bases and at J to 1 base, leaving 13 bases not matched to a gene. Germline-derived CDR1 and CDR2 are ENHRY and SYGVKD. This CDR3 reads CAISDRKPGQGISYEQYF. CDR3 DNA: TGTGCCATCAGTGATCGGAAACCGGGACAGGGAATATCCTACGAGCAGTACTTC.